This record concerns one TCR beta chain sequence. Using immunoSEQ multiplex PCR, the repertoire was profiled, and TCRdb retains in-frame clones only, with some absent. The top ten clones hold approximately 5% of a sample with around 300,000 clones, approximately 90% of them seen once. CDR1 is SGHKS, CDR2 YYEKEE, per germline (reference sequence). This CDR3 spans 15 amino acids. Germline trimming cut 2 bases from V and 5 bases from J; bases unmatched to any gene: 7. This entry comes from a study of Ad26.COV2.S vaccination and SARS-CoV-2 variants. Turning to the study itself: By the intramuscular route, Ad26.COV2.S was given once, or twice 56 days apart.

Treatment of the sample: roughly 19 received Ad26.COV2.S at low or high dose, single or two shots; several received placebo; per-sample allocation not given. Collection of the samples took place on day 63 after the first injection of vaccine or placebo. This sample comprised peripheral blood, obtained in a trial of Ad26.COV2.S vaccine versus placebo. This receptor was obtained from a person between 18 and 65 years old who received the Ad26.COV2.S COVID-19 vaccine or a placebo. The chain combines TRBV5-5 with TRBJ2-1; 7 bases are a match to TRBD1. DNA of the CDR3: TGTGCCAGCAGCTTAAGGACAGGATTGAACAATGAGCAGTTCTTC. Amino acid sequence: CASSLRTGLNNEQFF.